This section outlines one T cell receptor (beta chain) sequence together with its context. Its antigen is unknown. The data were taken from a study of type 1 regulatory T cells. Study information: This in vitro CD4 product, T-allo10, is enriched for Tr1 cells and alloantigen-specific.

The junction had 12 bases not matched to a gene; V was cut back by 2 bases and J by 0 bases. CDR1 is MNHEY, CDR2 SVGAGI, per germline. This CDR3 has 21 residues. Study-wide points: Compared with non-type 1 regulatory T cells, type 1 regulatory T cells showed a more restricted TCR repertoire.

TCRdb ran MiXCR on the reads and lists one entry per CDR3 protein. The data contain under 75,000 distinct CDR3 sequences, less than 25% of them singletons. What was sequenced was cultured type 1 regulatory T (Tr1) cells, either the whole culture or a sorted fraction (not recorded which). This receptor was taken from a human donor in good health. J is TRBJ2-6 and V is TRBV6-5, with TRBD2 identical over 11 bases. CDR3 sequence: CASSYRGLAGGPFSGANVLTF. As DNA, the CDR3 is TGTGCCAGCAGTTACAGAGGTCTAGCGGGAGGCCCGTTCTCTGGGGCCAACGTCCTGACTTTC.